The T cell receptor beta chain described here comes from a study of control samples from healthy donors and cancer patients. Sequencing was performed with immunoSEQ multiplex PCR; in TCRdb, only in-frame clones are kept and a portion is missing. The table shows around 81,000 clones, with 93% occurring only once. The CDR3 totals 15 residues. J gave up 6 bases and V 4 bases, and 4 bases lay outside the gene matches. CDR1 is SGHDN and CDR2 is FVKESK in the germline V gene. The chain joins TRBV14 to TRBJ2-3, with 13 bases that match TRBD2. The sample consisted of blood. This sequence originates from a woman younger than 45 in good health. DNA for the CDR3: TGTGCCAGCAGCCTACTAGCGGGAGGGGCCGATACGCAGTATTTT. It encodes CASSLLAGGADTQYF.